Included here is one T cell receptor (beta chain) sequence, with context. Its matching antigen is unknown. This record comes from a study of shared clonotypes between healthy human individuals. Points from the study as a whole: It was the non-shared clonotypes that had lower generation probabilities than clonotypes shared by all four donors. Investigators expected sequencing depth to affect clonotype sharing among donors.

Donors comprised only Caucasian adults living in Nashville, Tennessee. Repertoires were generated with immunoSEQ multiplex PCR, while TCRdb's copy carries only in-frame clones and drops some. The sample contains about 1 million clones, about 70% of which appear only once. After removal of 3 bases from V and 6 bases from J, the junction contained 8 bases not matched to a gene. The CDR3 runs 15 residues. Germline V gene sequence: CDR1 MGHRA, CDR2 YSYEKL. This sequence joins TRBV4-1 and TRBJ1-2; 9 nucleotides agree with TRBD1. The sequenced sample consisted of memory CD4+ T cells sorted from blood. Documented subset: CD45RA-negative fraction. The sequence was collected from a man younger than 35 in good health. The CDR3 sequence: CASSHQTGQGDGYTF. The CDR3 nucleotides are TGCGCCAGCAGCCACCAAACGGGACAGGGTGATGGCTACACCTTC.